Listed below are T cell receptor beta chains from one sample, sequenced in a study of T cell repertoires in cytomegalovirus infection. TCRdb re-derived calls from the reads in MiXCR, one entry per CDR3 protein. Among under 200,000 distinct CDR3 sequences listed, 15% to 20% were seen once. The sample was CD8+ T cells from PBMCs. Receptor source: a human donor in good health (CMV status not recorded). Some clones in this sample may be carry-over from other donors' samples. Both conserved end residues are part of each CDR3. D genes are given only for firm matches. Only some rows state a clone size, as once, few, many or a class for expanded clones.

v_gene: TRBV19; abundance: .; j_gene: TRBJ1-1; d_gene: .; CDR3aa: CASSFLTPNTEAFF; CDR3nt: TGTGCCAGTAGTTTTCTGACACCGAACACTGAAGCTTTCTTT
v_gene: TRBV19; abundance: .; j_gene: TRBJ2-7; d_gene: TRBD1; CDR3aa: CASSHTGAGIYEQYF; CDR3nt: TGTGCCAGTAGTCACACAGGGGCCGGGATCTACGAGCAGTACTTC
v_gene: TRBV7-2; abundance: few; j_gene: TRBJ2-2; d_gene: .; CDR3aa: CASSLRERWRSNTGELFF; CDR3nt: TGTGCCAGCAGCTTAAGGGAGAGGTGGCGGTCGAACACCGGGGAGCTGTTTTTT
v_gene: TRBV7-9; abundance: few; j_gene: TRBJ1-1; d_gene: .; CDR3aa: CASSKPGRNEMNTEAFF; CDR3nt: TGTGCCAGCAGTAAGCCGGGACGGAATGAAATGAACACTGAAGCTTTCTTT
v_gene: TRBV7-8; abundance: few; j_gene: TRBJ2-7; d_gene: .; CDR3aa: CASSAGGYEQYF; CDR3nt: TGTGCCAGCAGCGCCGGCGGCTACGAGCAGTACTTC
v_gene: TRBV9; abundance: .; j_gene: TRBJ2-6; d_gene: .; CDR3aa: CASTLTQGSAYSGANVLTF; CDR3nt: TGTGCCAGCACCCTAACCCAAGGTAGCGCTTACTCTGGGGCCAACGTCCTGACTTTC
v_gene: TRBV12-3/TRBV12-4; abundance: few; j_gene: TRBJ2-1; d_gene: TRBD2; CDR3aa: CASRTSGGAYNEQFF; CDR3nt: TGTGCCAGCAGAACTAGCGGGGGGGCCTACAATGAGCAGTTCTTC
v_gene: TRBV28; abundance: .; j_gene: TRBJ2-7; d_gene: TRBD1; CDR3aa: CASRPGTGTYEQYF; CDR3nt: TGTGCCAGCAGACCCGGGACAGGGACCTACGAGCAGTACTTC
v_gene: TRBV13; abundance: .; j_gene: TRBJ2-4; d_gene: TRBD2; CDR3aa: CASRNGTSGGEAKNIQYF; CDR3nt: TGTGCCAGCAGGAATGGGACTAGCGGGGGGGAAGCCAAAAACATTCAGTACTTC
v_gene: TRBV7-2; abundance: .; j_gene: TRBJ2-3; d_gene: TRBD2; CDR3aa: CASSSRTSLDTQYF; CDR3nt: TGTGCCAGCAGCTCCAGGACTAGCCTGGATACGCAGTATTTT
v_gene: TRBV28; abundance: .; j_gene: TRBJ1-5; d_gene: .; CDR3aa: CASSLREYSNQPQHF; CDR3nt: TGTGCCAGCAGTTTAAGGGAATATAGCAATCAGCCCCAGCATTTT
v_gene: TRBV7-9; abundance: few; j_gene: TRBJ2-6; d_gene: .; CDR3aa: CASSLKQAWVESGANVLTF; CDR3nt: TGTGCCAGCAGTTTAAAACAAGCATGGGTCGAGTCTGGGGCCAACGTCCTGACTTTC
v_gene: TRBV7-2; abundance: many; j_gene: TRBJ2-1; d_gene: .; CDR3aa: CASSSTRNEQFF; CDR3nt: TGTGCCAGCAGCTCCACCCGGAATGAGCAGTTCTTC
v_gene: TRBV7-3; abundance: few; j_gene: TRBJ2-7; d_gene: .; CDR3aa: CASSLSPGREQYF; CDR3nt: TGTGCCAGCAGCTTAAGTCCAGGGCGAGAGCAGTACTTC
v_gene: TRBV27; abundance: few; j_gene: TRBJ1-4; d_gene: .; CDR3aa: CASSTRGWRNEKLFF; CDR3nt: TGTGCCAGCAGCACCAGGGGATGGCGTAATGAAAAACTGTTTTTT
v_gene: TRBV6-1; abundance: few; j_gene: TRBJ2-2; d_gene: .; CDR3aa: CASSYLFYGELFF; CDR3nt: TGTGCCAGCAGTTACCTTTTCTACGGGGAGCTGTTTTTT
v_gene: TRBV12-3/TRBV12-4; abundance: .; j_gene: TRBJ2-5; d_gene: .; CDR3aa: CASEPLGGASKAQYF; CDR3nt: TGTGCCAGCGAACCCCTGGGCGGGGCCTCAAAGGCCCAGTACTTC
v_gene: TRBV27; abundance: .; j_gene: TRBJ2-1; d_gene: TRBD2; CDR3aa: CASSPPRERLDEQFF; CDR3nt: TGTGCCAGCAGTCCCCCGCGGGAGAGACTCGATGAGCAGTTCTTC
v_gene: TRBV7-9; abundance: .; j_gene: TRBJ1-2; d_gene: TRBD1; CDR3aa: CASSGTGDSLAGYTF; CDR3nt: TGTGCCAGCAGCGGGACAGGGGATTCATTGGCTGGCTACACCTTC
v_gene: TRBV6-2/TRBV6-3; abundance: few; j_gene: TRBJ1-1; d_gene: .; CDR3aa: CASRTAGTEAFF; CDR3nt: TGTGCCAGTCGGACAGCGGGCACTGAAGCTTTCTTT
v_gene: TRBV12-3/TRBV12-4; abundance: .; j_gene: TRBJ2-1; d_gene: .; CDR3aa: CASSSGGASYNEQFF; CDR3nt: TGTGCCAGCAGTAGTGGGGGGGCATCCTACAATGAGCAGTTCTTC
v_gene: TRBV7-2; abundance: many; j_gene: TRBJ1-2; d_gene: .; CDR3aa: CASTPSGVVGGYTF; CDR3nt: TGTGCCAGCACCCCCTCGGGTGTAGTAGGTGGCTACACCTTC
v_gene: TRBV28; abundance: few; j_gene: TRBJ1-5; d_gene: TRBD1; CDR3aa: CASSSGTVTNQPQHF; CDR3nt: TGTGCCAGCAGCTCCGGGACAGTGACTAATCAGCCCCAGCATTTT
v_gene: TRBV11-2; abundance: .; j_gene: TRBJ2-5; d_gene: TRBD2; CDR3aa: CASSLVDTGGEETQYF; CDR3nt: TGTGCCAGCAGCTTAGTAGACACGGGGGGAGAAGAGACCCAGTACTTC
v_gene: TRBV6-1; abundance: .; j_gene: TRBJ2-1; d_gene: .; CDR3aa: CASSDATNEQFF; CDR3nt: TGTGCCAGCAGCGACGCTACCAATGAGCAGTTCTTC
v_gene: TRBV7-2; abundance: .; j_gene: TRBJ2-5; d_gene: .; CDR3aa: CASAKLGSRGQETQYF; CDR3nt: TGTGCCAGCGCCAAACTCGGGAGCAGGGGCCAAGAGACCCAGTACTTC
v_gene: TRBV28; abundance: many; j_gene: TRBJ2-5; d_gene: TRBD2; CDR3aa: CASSLSSGDVGETQYF; CDR3nt: TGTGCCAGCAGTTTATCTAGCGGTGATGTCGGGGAGACCCAGTACTTC
v_gene: TRBV4-3; abundance: .; j_gene: TRBJ2-2; d_gene: .; CDR3aa: CASSQDGGTGELFF; CDR3nt: TGCGCCAGCAGCCAAGATGGGGGGACCGGGGAGCTGTTTTTT
v_gene: TRBV12-3/TRBV12-4; abundance: few; j_gene: TRBJ2-1; d_gene: .; CDR3aa: CASSPSINEQFF; CDR3nt: TGTGCCAGCAGTCCTTCTATCAATGAGCAGTTCTTC
v_gene: TRBV28; abundance: .; j_gene: TRBJ2-1; d_gene: .; CDR3aa: CASSTGTRGNEQFF; CDR3nt: TGTGCCAGCAGTACCGGGACCCGGGGGAATGAGCAGTTCTTC
v_gene: TRBV4-3; abundance: few; j_gene: TRBJ1-3; d_gene: .; CDR3aa: CASSQDPLDSGNTIYF; CDR3nt: TGCGCCAGCAGCCAAGATCCTTTGGACTCTGGAAACACCATATATTTT
v_gene: TRBV12-3/TRBV12-4; abundance: .; j_gene: TRBJ2-1; d_gene: TRBD1; CDR3aa: CASSLPGQGSYNEQFF; CDR3nt: TGTGCCAGCAGTTTACCGGGACAGGGGAGCTACAATGAGCAGTTCTTC
v_gene: TRBV7-8; abundance: few; j_gene: TRBJ1-1; d_gene: TRBD1; CDR3aa: CASSPDRGSEAFF; CDR3nt: TGTGCCAGCAGCCCGGACAGGGGAAGTGAAGCTTTCTTT
v_gene: TRBV28; abundance: .; j_gene: TRBJ2-1; d_gene: .; CDR3aa: CASSLGEGSHYNEQFF; CDR3nt: TGTGCCAGCAGTTTGGGTGAGGGATCGCATTACAATGAGCAGTTCTTC
v_gene: TRBV7-8; abundance: few; j_gene: TRBJ2-1; d_gene: TRBD1; CDR3aa: CASSYALGRGLVNEQFF; CDR3nt: TGTGCCAGCAGCTACGCCTTAGGAAGGGGGCTTGTCAATGAGCAGTTCTTC
v_gene: TRBV7-6; abundance: many; j_gene: TRBJ2-7; d_gene: .; CDR3aa: CASSLIDRNEQYF; CDR3nt: TGTGCCAGCAGCTTGATCGACAGAAACGAGCAGTACTTC
v_gene: TRBV6-4; abundance: few; j_gene: TRBJ2-1; d_gene: .; CDR3aa: CASSDRGFDEQFF; CDR3nt: TGTGCCAGCAGTGACCGGGGGTTCGATGAGCAGTTCTTC
v_gene: TRBV10-3; abundance: few; j_gene: TRBJ1-1; d_gene: .; CDR3aa: CAIVGERTEAFF; CDR3nt: TGTGCCATCGTAGGGGAACGCACTGAAGCTTTCTTT
v_gene: TRBV10-2; abundance: .; j_gene: TRBJ1-1; d_gene: .; CDR3aa: CASSPQENTEAFF; CDR3nt: TGCGCCAGCAGTCCACAGGAGAACACTGAAGCTTTCTTT
v_gene: TRBV7-8; abundance: .; j_gene: TRBJ1-2; d_gene: .; CDR3aa: CASSSAPNGYTF; CDR3nt: TGTGCCAGCAGCTCCGCACCTAACGGCTACACCTTC
v_gene: TRBV4-3; abundance: .; j_gene: TRBJ2-6; d_gene: .; CDR3aa: CASSQDPGANVLTF; CDR3nt: TGCGCCAGCAGCCAAGATCCCGGGGCCAACGTCCTGACTTTC
v_gene: TRBV7-8; abundance: .; j_gene: TRBJ2-7; d_gene: TRBD2; CDR3aa: CASSPGAGGPYEQYF; CDR3nt: TGTGCCAGCAGCCCAGGGGCGGGAGGGCCCTACGAGCAGTACTTC
v_gene: TRBV5-1; abundance: few; j_gene: TRBJ2-5; d_gene: TRBD2; CDR3aa: CASSSGLALTGETQYF; CDR3nt: TGCGCCAGCAGCTCGGGACTAGCCCTCACGGGGGAGACCCAGTACTTC
v_gene: TRBV11-2; abundance: .; j_gene: TRBJ2-7; d_gene: TRBD2; CDR3aa: CASSPSGGSNAYEQYF; CDR3nt: TGTGCCAGCAGCCCTAGCGGGGGCAGCAATGCCTACGAGCAGTACTTC
v_gene: TRBV7-8; abundance: few; j_gene: TRBJ2-5; d_gene: .; CDR3aa: CASRTGGRETQYF; CDR3nt: TGTGCCAGCAGAACAGGCGGCCGGGAGACCCAGTACTTC
v_gene: TRBV19; abundance: .; j_gene: TRBJ2-1; d_gene: .; CDR3aa: CASSMPPGSEQFF; CDR3nt: TGTGCCAGTAGTATGCCCCCGGGAAGCGAGCAGTTCTTC
v_gene: TRBV7-8; abundance: .; j_gene: TRBJ2-3; d_gene: .; CDR3aa: CASSWDIPKADTQYF; CDR3nt: TGTGCCAGCAGCTGGGACATCCCCAAGGCAGATACGCAGTATTTT
v_gene: TRBV6-1; abundance: many; j_gene: TRBJ1-6; d_gene: .; CDR3aa: CASSEGLGNSPLHF; CDR3nt: TGTGCCAGCAGTGAAGGTTTAGGGAATTCACCCCTCCACTTT